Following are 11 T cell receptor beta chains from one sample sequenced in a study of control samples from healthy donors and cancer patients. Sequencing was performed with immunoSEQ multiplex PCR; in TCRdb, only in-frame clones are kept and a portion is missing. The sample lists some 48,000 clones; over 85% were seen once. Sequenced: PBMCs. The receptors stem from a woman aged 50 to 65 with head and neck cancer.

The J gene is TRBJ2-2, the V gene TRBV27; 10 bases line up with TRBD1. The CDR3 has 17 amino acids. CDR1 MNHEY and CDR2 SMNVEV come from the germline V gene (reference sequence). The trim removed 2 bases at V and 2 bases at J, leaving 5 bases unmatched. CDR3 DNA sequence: TGTGCCAGCAGTTTAGACCGGGACAGGGGTAACACCGGGGAGCTGTTTTTT. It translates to CASSLDRDRGNTGELFF.

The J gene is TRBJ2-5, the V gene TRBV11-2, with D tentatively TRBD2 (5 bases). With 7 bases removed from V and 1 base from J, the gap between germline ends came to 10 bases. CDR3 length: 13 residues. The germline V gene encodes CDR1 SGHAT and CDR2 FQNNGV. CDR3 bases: TGTGCCAGCAAGGGAGACGCCCAAGAGACCCAGTACTTC. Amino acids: CASKGDAQETQYF. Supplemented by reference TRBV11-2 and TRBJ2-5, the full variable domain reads EAGVAQSPRYKIIEKRQSVAFWCNPISGHATLYWYQQILGQGPKLLIQFQNNGVVDDSQLPKDRFSAERLKGVDSTLKIQPAKLEDSAVYLCASKGDAQETQYFGPGTRLLVL.

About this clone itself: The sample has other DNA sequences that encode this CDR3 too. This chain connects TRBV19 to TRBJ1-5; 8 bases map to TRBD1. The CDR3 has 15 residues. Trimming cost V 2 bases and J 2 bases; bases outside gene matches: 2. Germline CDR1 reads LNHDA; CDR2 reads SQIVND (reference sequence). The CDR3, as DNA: TGTGCCAGTAGTATACGGGGACAGGGCAATCAGCCCCAGCATTTT. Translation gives CASSIRGQGNQPQHF.

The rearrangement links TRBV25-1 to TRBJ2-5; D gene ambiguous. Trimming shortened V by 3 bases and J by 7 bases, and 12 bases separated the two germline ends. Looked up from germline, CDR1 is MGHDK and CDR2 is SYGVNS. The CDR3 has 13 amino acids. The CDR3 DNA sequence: TGTGCCAGCAGTGATCGCCAACTCGGGACCCAGTACTTC. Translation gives CASSDRQLGTQYF.

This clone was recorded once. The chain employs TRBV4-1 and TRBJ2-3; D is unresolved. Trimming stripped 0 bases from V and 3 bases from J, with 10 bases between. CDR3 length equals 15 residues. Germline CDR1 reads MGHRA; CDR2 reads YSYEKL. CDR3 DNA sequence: TGCGCCAGCAGCCAAGAGATTTCGAAGACAGATACGCAGTATTTT. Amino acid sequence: CASSQEISKTDTQYF.

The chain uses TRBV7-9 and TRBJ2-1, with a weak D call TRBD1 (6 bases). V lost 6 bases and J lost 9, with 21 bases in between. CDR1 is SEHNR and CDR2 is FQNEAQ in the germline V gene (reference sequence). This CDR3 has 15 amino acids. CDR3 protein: CASSPPQGTLSEQFF. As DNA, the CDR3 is TGTGCCAGCAGTCCCCCGCAGGGGACCCTAAGTGAGCAGTTCTTC.

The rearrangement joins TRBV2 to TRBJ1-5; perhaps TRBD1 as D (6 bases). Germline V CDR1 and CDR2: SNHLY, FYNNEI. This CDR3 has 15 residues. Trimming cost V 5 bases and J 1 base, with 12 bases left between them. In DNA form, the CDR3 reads TGTGCCAGCAGTAAAATGGACAGCAGCAATCAGCCCCAGCATTTT. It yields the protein CASSKMDSSNQPQHF.

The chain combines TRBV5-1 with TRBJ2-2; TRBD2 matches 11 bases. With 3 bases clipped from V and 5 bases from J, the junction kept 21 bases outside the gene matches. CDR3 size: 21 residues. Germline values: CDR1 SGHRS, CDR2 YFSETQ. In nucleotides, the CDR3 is TGCGCCAGCAGCTCCGGACTAGCGGGTAGACATGAACAGAGAGGGACCGGGGAGCTGTTTTTT. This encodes CASSSGLAGRHEQRGTGELFF.

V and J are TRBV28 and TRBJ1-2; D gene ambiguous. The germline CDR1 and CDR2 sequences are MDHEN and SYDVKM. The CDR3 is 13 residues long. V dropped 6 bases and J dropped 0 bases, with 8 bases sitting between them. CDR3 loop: CASRDGPNYGYTF. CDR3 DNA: TGTGCCAGCAGGGACGGTCCTAACTATGGCTACACCTTC.

In DNA, the CDR3 is TGTGCCAGCTCACCCGATAGGGGTACGGGCTACACCTTC. Amino acids: CASSPDRGTGYTF. V is TRBV18 and J is TRBJ1-2; D is possibly TRBD1 (5 bases). The V gene's germline CDR1 is KGHSH and CDR2 LQKENI. The V end lost 3 bases, the J end lost 8 bases, and 13 bases lay between the germline ends. The CDR3 extends over 13 amino acids.

The CDR3 coding sequence is TGTGCCAGCAGCGACAGGGGAATCCCGAATCAGCCCCAGCATTTT. This gives the protein CASSDRGIPNQPQHF. V usage is TRBV2 and J usage is TRBJ1-5; 8 bases fit TRBD1. Trimming took 6 bases from V and 4 from J; bases not matched to a gene: 8. The CDR3 loop spans 15 amino acids. Germline CDR1 is SNHLY and CDR2 is FYNNEI.